Listed here are 8 T cell receptor beta chains from one sample, sequenced in a study of blood T cells in healthy people across ages. Then a second PCR, running roughly 7 to 11 cycles, was carried out with a sample-barcoded 5' primer and a J-beta primer mix. TCRdb used MiXCR to reprocess the 5' RACE reads, holding one entry per CDR3 protein. The data show about 630,000 distinct CDR3 sequences, roughly 21% seen once. Sequences were obtained from blood. These receptors were collected from a man between 70 and 80 years old in good health.

Concerning this clonotype itself: The junction departs from germline at one end; a sequencing error may be responsible. The genes are TRBV3-1 and TRBJ1-3; possibly TRBD1 for D (6 bases). This CDR3 has 11 amino acids. Per the germline V gene, CDR1 is LGHDT and CDR2 is YNNKEL (reference sequence). The CDR3: CASSIGGPLRF. Here the CDR3 DNA reads TGTGCCAGCAGCATAGGGGGACCTTTGCGTTTT.

The V call is TRBV4-1, the J call TRBJ2-1, with D uncertain. V lost 4 bases and J lost 3, with 13 bases in between. This CDR3 contains 15 residues. Germline CDR1 reads MGHRA; CDR2 reads YSYEKL. CDR3 amino acids: CASSPLRGFYNEQFF. The CDR3 DNA is TGCGCCAGCAGCCCACTACGAGGATTCTACAATGAGCAGTTCTTC.

The chain joins TRBV5-1 to TRBJ1-2, with unresolved D. Trimming took 2 bases from V and 0 from J, leaving 17 bases between them. Per the germline V gene, CDR1 is SGHRS and CDR2 is YFSETQ. The CDR3 totals 17 residues. CDR3 sequence: CASSLLAVDTPNYGYTF. The DNA for the CDR3 is TGCGCCAGCAGCTTATTGGCCGTTGACACACCTAACTATGGCTACACCTTC.

This chain uses TRBV13 with TRBJ2-5; TRBD1 is a possible D gene (5 bases). Trimming left V 4 bases short and J 5 bases short, with 11 bases between. The CDR3 loop spans 13 amino acids. Germline V CDR1 and CDR2: PRHDT, FYEKMQ (reference sequence). The CDR3 loop reads CASSSTVGETQYF. Written as DNA, the CDR3 is TGTGCCAGCAGCTCGACAGTAGGCGAGACCCAGTACTTC.

The chain couples TRBV12-3 or TRBV12-4 to TRBJ2-7; 12 positions agree with TRBD1. The CDR3 spans 12 residues. After removal of 6 bases from V and 12 bases from J, the junction contained 6 bases not matched to a gene. As DNA, the CDR3 is TGTGCCAGCAGATGGGACAGGGGGCTCCTGTACTTC. This sequence encodes CASRWDRGLLYF.

The chain uses TRBV15 and TRBJ2-2; 8 nucleotides match TRBD2. CDR3 length: 18 residues. Germline loops: CDR1 LNHNV, CDR2 YYDKDF (reference sequence). V trimming: 0 bases; J trimming: 6 bases; junction bases outside the gene matches: 12. This chain's CDR3 is CATSRDTAGGKAAGELFF. Here the CDR3 DNA reads TGTGCCACCAGCAGAGATACCGCGGGAGGTAAAGCCGCCGGGGAGCTGTTTTTT.

CDR3 sequence: CASSFPGQVSSQPQHF. The CDR3 nucleotides are TGTGCCAGCAGTTTTCCGGGACAGGTATCGAGTCAGCCCCAGCATTTT. The chain recombines TRBV28 with TRBJ1-5, with TRBD1 identical over 8 bases. The V gene's germline CDR1 is MDHEN and CDR2 SYDVKM. The CDR3 is 16 residues long. V shed 3 bases and J 6 bases; nucleotides not matched to a gene: 10.

This chain joins TRBV6-2 or TRBV6-3 and TRBJ2-5; TRBD1 is a possible D gene (6 bases). CDR1 is MNHEY and CDR2 is SVGEGT in the germline V gene. The CDR3 has 15 amino acids. Trimming removed 6 bases from V and 5 bases from J, with 19 bases in between. The CDR3 bases are TGTGCCAGCAGCTCCCCAGGGGTCGCAGGGGAGACCCAGTACTTC. As protein: CASSSPGVAGETQYF.